This is a list of T cell receptor beta chains from one sample in a study of T cell repertoires in cytomegalovirus infection. These receptors are not linked to any known antigen. TCRdb itself ran the reads through MiXCR, one entry per CDR3 protein. The table lists approximately 990,000 distinct CDR3 sequences, roughly 30% of them singletons. The sequencing here drew on cultured CD8+ T cells from PBMCs, taken from culture after CMV antigen stimulation. The receptors shown here come from a human donor in good health (CMV status not recorded). Some clones in this sample may be carry-over from other donors' samples. The conserved cysteine and the conserved F or W are not part of the CDR3 here. A D gene is named only where the DNA matches it firmly.

V,J,D,CDR3
TRBV6-5,TRBJ2-1,.,ASSYRQGPYNEQF
TRBV7-8,TRBJ2-2,.,ASSLFSDRGGLNTGELF
TRBV12-3/TRBV12-4,TRBJ1-1,.,ANLSPLLEAF
TRBV20-1,TRBJ2-5,.,SARAPGHQETQY
TRBV2,TRBJ1-6,.,ASEALWDSNSPLH
TRBV7-9,TRBJ2-5,TRBD1,ASSGTGSFLVETQY
TRBV4-1,TRBJ1-1,.,ASSPISGQIEFSEAF
TRBV7-8,TRBJ2-4,.,ASSLVAGKKENIQY
TRBV5-8,TRBJ2-1,.,ASSVSWDFTYNEQF
TRBV19,TRBJ1-1,.,ASWTSTEAF
TRBV6-1,TRBJ2-4,.,ASTEWGLAKNIQY
TRBV5-1,TRBJ2-1,TRBD2,ASSTGTSGGLSYNEQF
TRBV27,TRBJ2-7,.,ASSLQRGSSYEQY
TRBV6-8,TRBJ1-1,.,ASSSPVFPNEAF
TRBV12-3/TRBV12-4,TRBJ2-5,TRBD1,ASSWDRAETQY
TRBV7-9,TRBJ1-1,.,ASSLVGRGNTEAF
TRBV6-5,TRBJ1-1,TRBD1,ASRYRTGGLNTEAF
TRBV27,TRBJ2-2,.,ASSPQGGGRRELF